These 5 T cell receptor beta chains came from one sample sequenced in a study of blood T cell repertoires in COVID-19. Some clones are missing from TCRdb's copy, which holds only in-frame ones; the method was immunoSEQ multiplex PCR. The sample shows around 190,000 clones, about four fifths of them seen only once. The specimen was peripheral blood. The source of these receptors is a man aged 60-69 years with acute or convalescent COVID-19.

The chain couples TRBV10-3 to TRBJ1-1, with 7 bases that match TRBD1. The CDR3 extends over 13 amino acids. Germline V CDR1 and CDR2: ENHRY, SYGVKD. The ends lost 8 bases at V and 7 bases at J; junction bases unmatched: 10. DNA for the CDR3: TGTGCCATCCTCAGTGGAGGGGGCCATGAAGCTTTCTTT. Translated: CAILSGGGHEAFF.

This chain connects TRBV4-3 to TRBJ1-2; D possibly corresponds to TRBD1 (5 bases). Germline-derived CDR1 and CDR2 are LGHNA and YSLEER. CDR3 length: 15 amino acids. V gave up 0 bases and J gave up 3 bases, with 11 bases separating them. The CDR3 loop is CASSQDGATYYGYTF. The CDR3 DNA reads as TGCGCCAGCAGCCAAGATGGGGCTACCTACTATGGCTACACCTTC.

The DNA of the CDR3 is TGCGCCAGCAGCTTGGATCTGGAGACCCAGTACTTC. Its translation: CASSLDLETQYF. This sequence joins TRBV5-1 and TRBJ2-5; D call uncertain. Trimming stripped 0 bases from V and 5 bases from J, with 5 bases between. The germline V gene encodes CDR1 SGHRS and CDR2 YFSETQ. The CDR3 spans 12 residues.

The V call is TRBV25-1, the J call TRBJ2-3, with D tentatively TRBD1 (7 bases). Germline lookup yields CDR1 MGHDK and CDR2 SYGVNS. The CDR3 covers 15 residues. With 4 bases removed from V and 5 bases from J, the gap between germline ends came to 16 bases. The CDR3 loop is CASSGGRRGQDTQYF. The CDR3 bases are TGTGCCAGCAGTGGGGGCCGGAGGGGGCAAGATACGCAGTATTTT. Full variable domain (missing parts from reference TRBV25-1 and TRBJ2-3): EADIYQTPRYLVIGTGKKITLECSQTMGHDKMYWYQQDPGMELHLIHYSYGVNSTEKGDLSSESTVSRIRTEHFPLTLESARPSHTSQYLCASSGGRRGQDTQYFGPGTRLTVL.

The chain couples TRBV30 to TRBJ1-4; D is undetermined. V lost 0 bases to trimming and J lost 7 bases, with 12 bases between them. The germline V gene encodes CDR1 GTSNPN and CDR2 SVGIG (reference sequence). The length of the CDR3 is 14 residues. This CDR3 reads CAWSVRVNREKLFF. CDR3 coding DNA: TGTGCCTGGAGTGTACGGGTAAATCGTGAAAAACTGTTTTTT.